The rows below give T cell receptor beta chains drawn from one sample of a study of human T cells and chemical hapten exposure. Each CDR3 protein is one row after TCRdb ran MiXCR on the RACE reads. The sample lists 150,000 to 200,000 distinct CDR3 sequences, about 25% occurring once. The sample was whole blood, taken in connection with sensitization to the hapten diphenylcyclopropenone (DPC). Receptors were obtained from a woman in her thirties or forties with alopecia areata. Some clones in this sample may be carry-over from other donors' samples. CDR3s include the opening cysteine and the closing phenylalanine or tryptophan. The order of the fields is clone size, V gene, J gene, D gene, CDR3 protein, CDR3 DNA. D genes are given only for firm matches. The size field is filled for only some rows; it gives once, few, many or a size class.

>few|TRBV28|TRBJ2-1|TRBD2
CASSLLTSGRGNEQFF
TGTGCCAGCAGTCTACTGACTAGCGGGAGGGGGAATGAGCAGTTCTTC
>few|TRBV29-1|TRBJ2-3|TRBD2
CSLWTRIVDTQYF
TGCAGCCTCTGGACTAGGATCGTAGATACGCAGTATTTT
>-|TRBV7-2|TRBJ1-1|-
CASSLHMNTEAFF
TGTGCCAGCAGCTTACATATGAACACTGAAGCTTTCTTT
>-|TRBV5-1|TRBJ1-6|-
CASSWGPSGDRDSPLHF
TGCGCCAGCAGCTGGGGACCTTCGGGGGATCGGGATTCACCCCTCCACTTT
>-|TRBV20-1|TRBJ2-5|-
CSATPGAPKTQYF
TGCAGTGCAACTCCGGGAGCCCCGAAGACCCAGTACTTC
>-|TRBV18|TRBJ2-1|-
CASSAPGNYNNEQFF
TGTGCCAGCTCAGCACCGGGAAACTATAACAATGAGCAGTTCTTC
>few|TRBV6-1|TRBJ1-5|-
CASSSRTVLSQHF
TGTGCCAGCAGCTCGAGGACCGTTTTATCTCAGCATTTT
>-|TRBV7-2|TRBJ2-7|-
CASRADYPGSEQYF
TGTGCCAGCAGGGCCGACTACCCTGGGTCCGAGCAGTACTTC
>-|TRBV7-2|TRBJ2-1|-
CASSPTVGLGPATHEQFF
TGTGCCAGCAGCCCGACAGTCGGGCTGGGACCCGCCACCCATGAGCAGTTCTTC
>-|TRBV29-1|TRBJ1-2|TRBD1
CSVGTGDPYYGYTF
TGCAGCGTAGGGACAGGGGACCCCTACTATGGCTACACCTTC
>few|TRBV5-1|TRBJ1-5|-
CASVQNSNQPQHF
TGCGCCAGCGTTCAGAATAGCAATCAGCCCCAGCATTTT
>few|TRBV7-9|TRBJ2-2|-
CASSLDGPTGELFF
TGTGCCAGCAGCTTGGACGGACCCACCGGGGAGCTGTTTTTT
>-|TRBV27|TRBJ2-1|-
CASSLGGGRGSYNEQFF
TGTGCCAGCAGTTTAGGAGGGGGCAGAGGCTCCTACAATGAGCAGTTCTTC
>few|TRBV20-1|TRBJ2-7|TRBD2
CSAGLAGHYEQYF
TGCAGTGCTGGACTAGCGGGACACTACGAGCAGTACTTC
>-|TRBV20-1|TRBJ2-7|TRBD2
CSARARREGRYEQYF
TGCAGTGCTAGAGCTCGGCGGGAGGGCCGCTACGAGCAGTACTTC
>-|TRBV29-1|TRBJ1-4|-
CSVAHQGISTNEKLFF
TGCAGCGTAGCACACCAGGGAATTTCAACTAATGAAAAACTGTTTTTT
>-|TRBV28|TRBJ2-7|-
CASSLLGEPNEQYF
TGTGCCAGCAGTTTATTGGGGGAACCCAACGAGCAGTACTTC
>many|TRBV4-2|TRBJ1-2|TRBD1
CASSQAGGSNYGYTF
TGTGCCAGCAGCCAAGCAGGGGGCTCCAACTATGGCTACACCTTC
>few|TRBV5-1|TRBJ1-6|TRBD1
CASSLDRAINSPLHF
TGCGCCAGCAGCCTGGACAGGGCTATTAATTCACCCCTCCACTTT
>-|TRBV9|TRBJ2-1|TRBD2
CASSVERLAGEQFF
TGTGCCAGCAGCGTAGAGCGACTAGCGGGCGAGCAGTTCTTC
>few|TRBV28|TRBJ2-6|TRBD1
CASSPTGTGYSGANVLTF
TGTGCCAGCAGCCCTACCGGGACAGGATACTCTGGGGCCAACGTCCTGACTTTC
>-|TRBV10-3|TRBJ2-7|-
CAISESNSGTYEQYF
TGTGCCATCAGTGAGTCGAATAGCGGCACCTACGAGCAGTACTTC
>few|TRBV7-2|TRBJ2-1|TRBD2
CASSPHSGRAGNEQFF
TGTGCCAGCAGCCCACATAGCGGGAGGGCAGGCAATGAGCAGTTCTTC
>few|TRBV5-1|TRBJ2-3|TRBD1
CASNPGQGTTDTQYF
TGCGCCAGCAACCCAGGACAGGGGACCACAGATACGCAGTATTTT
>-|TRBV27|TRBJ2-5|TRBD2
CASSLGAGLWYF
TGTGCCAGCAGTTTGGGAGCGGGGCTTTGGTACTTC
>-|TRBV9|TRBJ2-1|TRBD2
CASSFSPREGDNEQFF
TGTGCCAGCAGCTTTTCTCCCCGGGAGGGTGACAATGAGCAGTTCTTC
>-|TRBV11-3|TRBJ2-2|TRBD1
CASSSGTVYNTGELFF
TGTGCCAGCAGTTCGGGGACAGTTTATAACACCGGGGAGCTGTTTTTT
>-|TRBV7-2|TRBJ2-3|-
CASNRGGGTDTQYF
TGTGCCTCTAATCGAGGGGGTGGCACAGATACGCAGTATTTT
>few|TRBV24-1|TRBJ2-1|-
CATSAKTTLTTYNEQFF
TGTGCCACCAGTGCGAAAACAACGCTCACCACCTACAATGAGCAGTTCTTC
>-|TRBV14|TRBJ2-5|-
CASSRTYQETQYF
TGTGCCAGCAGCCGGACGTACCAAGAGACCCAGTACTTC
>few|TRBV7-2|TRBJ2-7|-
CASSPSFGEQYF
TGTGCCAGCAGCCCATCCTTCGGGGAGCAGTACTTC
>few|TRBV4-2|TRBJ2-1|TRBD2
CASSQGTSGVRGNSYNEQFF
TGTGCCAGCAGCCAAGGGACTAGCGGGGTTCGGGGCAACTCCTACAATGAGCAGTTCTTC
>few|TRBV10-3|TRBJ1-5|-
CAISETGRGGNQPQHF
TGTGCCATCAGTGAGACCGGGAGGGGGGGCAATCAGCCCCAGCATTTT
>many|TRBV10-3|TRBJ1-6|TRBD1
CAIRTGQGLSPLHF
TGTGCCATCAGGACGGGACAGGGGCTTTCACCCCTCCACTTT
>-|TRBV4-2|TRBJ2-7|TRBD2
CASSQAWREDSYEQYF
TGTGCCAGCAGCCAAGCATGGCGGGAGGACTCCTACGAGCAGTACTTC
>-|TRBV12-3/TRBV12-4|TRBJ1-5|-
CASSAQGGSDQPQHF
TGTGCCAGCAGTGCCCAAGGGGGGAGTGATCAGCCCCAGCATTTT
>-|TRBV20-1|TRBJ2-4|-
CSARDPQRAGAKNIQYF
TGCAGTGCTAGAGACCCCCAAAGAGCAGGGGCCAAAAACATTCAGTACTTC
>few|TRBV28|TRBJ2-5|-
CASGWENQETQYF
TGTGCCAGCGGATGGGAAAATCAAGAGACCCAGTACTTC
>few|TRBV20-1|TRBJ2-7|-
CSASSYEQYF
TGCAGTGCTAGCTCCTACGAGCAGTACTTC
>-|TRBV5-1|TRBJ2-7|TRBD2
CASSLVPSGNYEQYF
TGCGCCAGCAGCTTGGTCCCTAGCGGGAACTACGAGCAGTACTTC
>-|TRBV5-1|TRBJ2-3|-
CASSTGNPDTQYF
TGCGCCAGCAGCACCGGGAACCCCGATACGCAGTATTTT
>few|TRBV11-1|TRBJ2-3|TRBD2
CASSFSGGKDTQYF
TGTGCCAGCAGCTTTAGCGGGGGGAAAGATACGCAGTATTTT
>-|TRBV2|TRBJ2-7|TRBD1
CVSSGTVITYEQYF
TGTGTCAGCAGTGGGACAGTGATAACCTACGAGCAGTACTTC
>-|TRBV6-5|TRBJ2-7|TRBD2
CASSYSSSGSYEQYF
TGTGCCAGCAGTTACTCGTCTAGCGGGAGCTACGAGCAGTACTTC
>-|TRBV10-3|TRBJ1-5|-
CAISESNEGVRQPQHF
TGTGCCATCAGTGAGTCGAACGAGGGGGTACGTCAGCCCCAGCATTTT
>many|TRBV7-9|TRBJ1-4|-
CASSLEVGKLFF
TGTGCCAGCAGCTTAGAAGTGGGAAAACTGTTTTTT
>-|TRBV4-3|TRBJ2-2|-
CASSQDMGRNTGELFF
TGCGCCAGCAGCCAGGATATGGGCAGGAACACCGGGGAGCTGTTTTTT
>few|TRBV7-2|TRBJ2-7|-
CASRAYEQYF
TGTGCCAGCAGGGCCTACGAGCAGTACTTC
>-|TRBV20-1|TRBJ2-7|-
CSAATSYEQYF
TGCAGTGCTGCGACCTCCTACGAGCAGTACTTC
>-|TRBV27|TRBJ2-7|-
CASSLQIGRSEYF
TGTGCCAGCAGTTTACAAATAGGACGGTCGGAGTACTTC